These T cell receptor beta chains were read from a single sample in a study of blood T cell repertoires in COVID-19. Data came from immunoSEQ multiplex PCR; TCRdb stores just in-frame clones and leaves some out. The sample holds about 310,000 clones; about 87% are singletons and the top ten take about 8%. Sample: peripheral blood. Every receptor here comes from a woman between 45 and 60 years old who had recovered from COVID-19. The CDR3 runs from the conserved cysteine through the conserved F or W. The D gene is left open where the match is weak. Size is stated for part of the rows, as once, few or many counts, or as a class when the clone is expanded.

v_call	j_call	d_call	clone_size	cdr3_nt	cdr3_aa
TRBV5-4	TRBJ2-6	-	-	TGTGCCAGCAGCTTGCGGGGGACTGGGGCCAACGTCCTGACTTTC	CASSLRGTGANVLTF
TRBV9	TRBJ1-1	-	-	TGTGCCAGCAGCATAGGGACACAACAGAACACTGAAGCTTTCTTT	CASSIGTQQNTEAFF
TRBV11-3	TRBJ2-7	TRBD1	-	TGTGCCAGCAGCTTCGGGACAGGGAAAACCTACGAGCAGTACTTC	CASSFGTGKTYEQYF
TRBV5-1	TRBJ2-2	-	-	TGCGCCAGCAGCTTACCACTAGTCCCCGGGGAGCTGTTTTTT	CASSLPLVPGELFF
TRBV9	TRBJ2-5	TRBD2	-	TGTGCCAGCAGCTCTAGCGGGGCCTCCTGGGGGATCCAGTACTTC	CASSSSGASWGIQYF
TRBV19	TRBJ2-1	TRBD2	-	TGTGCCAGTAGTATACTAGCGGGGCTTAACAATGAGCAGTTCTTC	CASSILAGLNNEQFF
TRBV30	TRBJ2-7	-	-	TGTGCCTGGAGCACCCCAGGGGCCGGGCGCGAGCAGTACTTC	CAWSTPGAGREQYF
TRBV19	TRBJ1-2	-	-	TGTGCCAGTAGTATACGGCCAGGGAGGCATGGCTACACCTTC	CASSIRPGRHGYTF
TRBV19	TRBJ2-6	-	-	TGTGCCAGTAGTAGGGCAGTTTCCTCTGGGGCCAACGTCCTGACTTTC	CASSRAVSSGANVLTF
TRBV18	TRBJ1-1	-	-	TGTGCCAGCTCACCACGAACCAGTTTGAACACTGAAGCTTTCTTT	CASSPRTSLNTEAFF
TRBV29-1	TRBJ1-2	TRBD1	-	TGCAGCGCAAGACAACAGGGGGCCGGGGGCTACACCTTC	CSARQQGAGGYTF
TRBV27	TRBJ1-6	-	-	TGTGCCAGCAGTCCGAGCCACCGGGTGTCACCCCTCCACTTT	CASSPSHRVSPLHF
TRBV20-1	TRBJ2-7	-	-	TGCAGTGCTAGTCTTCTCAGGGAACCGTCCTACGAGCAGTACTTC	CSASLLREPSYEQYF
TRBV18	TRBJ2-7	TRBD2	-	TGTGCCAGCTCACCACCGGCGGGGGGCATGCACGAGCAGTACTTC	CASSPPAGGMHEQYF
TRBV6-2/TRBV6-3	TRBJ1-6	-	-	TGTGCCAGCAGTTACTTGGGAGGTAATTCACCCCTCCACTTT	CASSYLGGNSPLHF
TRBV20-1	TRBJ2-7	-	-	TGCAGTGCTAGAGGCCCGGGGGAGCAGTACTTC	CSARGPGEQYF
TRBV6-2/TRBV6-3	TRBJ2-3	-	-	TGTGCCAGCAGTTACTCGATATCGCAGGGATCGTCAGATACGCAGTATTTT	CASSYSISQGSSDTQYF
TRBV29-1	TRBJ1-2	-	few	TGCAGCTTCTTCGGACAGAACTATGGCTACACCTTC	CSFFGQNYGYTF
TRBV11-2	TRBJ2-5	TRBD1	once	TGTGCCAGCAGCTTACTCGGACAGGGGGAGACCCAGTACTTC	CASSLLGQGETQYF
TRBV3-1/TRBV3-2	TRBJ1-1	TRBD1	-	TGTGCCAGCAGCCTTAGGACAGGGTTGTCTGGGCAAGCTTTCTTT	CASSLRTGLSGQAFF
TRBV5-1	TRBJ1-1	-	-	TGCGCCAGCAGCATAACCCCGGGACAAATAGACACTGAAGCTTTCTTT	CASSITPGQIDTEAFF
TRBV5-4	TRBJ2-3	TRBD2	-	TGTGCCAGCAGCTTGAGACTAGCGGATAGCACAGATACGCAGTATTTT	CASSLRLADSTDTQYF
TRBV27	TRBJ2-7	-	-	TGTGCCAGCAGTTTGCGGCGTGGGTTGCAGCAGTACTTC	CASSLRRGLQQYF
TRBV24-1	TRBJ1-6	TRBD1	-	TGTGCCGCGCGACAGGGGGCGAATTCACCCCTCCACTTT	CAARQGANSPLHF
TRBV5-6	TRBJ1-2	TRBD1	-	TGTGCCAGCAGCTTAGGTTTGAACAGGGGTAACTATGGCTACACCTTC	CASSLGLNRGNYGYTF
TRBV24-1	TRBJ1-2	TRBD1	-	TGTGCCACCAGTGATACGGGCCTACAGGGGGCTCGAGGCTACACCTTC	CATSDTGLQGARGYTF
TRBV6-5	TRBJ2-3	TRBD2	-	TGTGCCAGCAGCCCCCGAGCGGGGGCTGGGGGTACGCAGTATTTT	CASSPRAGAGGTQYF
TRBV29-1	TRBJ1-2	TRBD1	-	TGCAGCGTTGGGGGGACAGGCCCTTTGTATGGCTACACCTTC	CSVGGTGPLYGYTF
TRBV28	TRBJ1-6	-	once	TGTGCCAGCAGTTCCGGTTTTTCACCCCTCCACTTT	CASSSGFSPLHF
TRBV12-3/TRBV12-4	TRBJ2-5	-	-	TGTGCCAGCAGCAACGGGCAAGAGACCCAGTACTTC	CASSNGQETQYF
TRBV19	TRBJ1-5	-	-	TGTGCCAGTAGTATAGCTGGGGGGGGGCAGAATCAGCCCCAGCATTTT	CASSIAGGGQNQPQHF
TRBV5-1	TRBJ2-3	-	-	TGCGCCAGCAGCTTGGAGGCGCCAGGGGCAAATACGCAGTATTTT	CASSLEAPGANTQYF
TRBV9	TRBJ2-1	TRBD2	-	TGTGCCAGCAGCGTCGGATTAGCGGGAGTATACAATGAGCAGTTCTTC	CASSVGLAGVYNEQFF
TRBV2	TRBJ2-3	TRBD2	once	TGTGCCAGCAGTGGGGACGGGACTAGCTGGCAGTATTTT	CASSGDGTSWQYF
TRBV18	TRBJ1-1	-	-	TGTGCCAGCTCACCAGGGGCGAACACTGAAGCTTTCTTT	CASSPGANTEAFF
TRBV7-2	TRBJ2-2	TRBD2	-	TGTGCCAGCAGCTCGATTCTAGCGGGGGAAGTGCTGTTTTTT	CASSSILAGEVLFF
TRBV19	TRBJ1-5	-	few	TGTGCCAGTAGACAAACAGGGTTTTTCAATCAGCCCCAGCATTTT	CASRQTGFFNQPQHF
TRBV4-1	TRBJ2-2	-	-	TGCGCCAGCAGCCAACCCACCGCCAGGGGCACCGGGGAGCTGTTTTTT	CASSQPTARGTGELFF
TRBV5-6	TRBJ2-5	TRBD2	once	TGTGCCAGCAGCTTGTTTAAGTCTAGCGGGGGGTGGGTCCAAGAGACCCAGTACTTC	CASSLFKSSGGWVQETQYF
TRBV4-2	TRBJ1-5	-	few	TGTGCCAGCAGCCAAGAGAGAGGGTATCAGCCCCAGCATTTT	CASSQERGYQPQHF
TRBV7-9	TRBJ2-3	-	few	TGTGCCAGCAGCTTCGCAGGCGGGGGCCTCACAGATACGCAGTATTTT	CASSFAGGGLTDTQYF
TRBV19	TRBJ1-2	TRBD1	-	TGTGCCAGTAGTAAAACAGGGGAGCGCGGCTACACCTTC	CASSKTGERGYTF
TRBV9	TRBJ1-5	-	once	TGTGCCAGCAGCATTTCAGGGGATGATCAGCCCCAGCATTTT	CASSISGDDQPQHF
TRBV7-8	TRBJ1-3	TRBD1	-	TGTGCCAGCAGCCCGGGACAGGGAGGAACTGGAAACACCATATATTTT	CASSPGQGGTGNTIYF
TRBV11-3	TRBJ2-2	-	-	TGTGCCAGCAGCTTTCGGGGGGCCAACACCGGGGAGCTGTTTTTT	CASSFRGANTGELFF
TRBV19	TRBJ1-2	TRBD1	once	TGTGCCAGTAGTCGGGACAGGGGAAACTATGGCTACACCTTC	CASSRDRGNYGYTF
TRBV7-8	TRBJ1-1	-	-	TGTGCCAGCAGCGCTCGACGGGACACTGAAGCTTTCTTT	CASSARRDTEAFF
TRBV19	TRBJ1-6	-	-	TGTGCCAGTAGTGAAAACACGTGGTCAAATTCACCCCTCCACTTT	CASSENTWSNSPLHF
TRBV6-5	TRBJ1-3	TRBD1	-	TGTGCCAGCAGTTATAACAGGGGGAACACCATATATTTT	CASSYNRGNTIYF
TRBV7-2	TRBJ2-2	-	-	TGTGCCAGCAGCATAAGGCAGGGAGGTACCGGGGAGCTGTTTTTT	CASSIRQGGTGELFF
TRBV9	TRBJ2-2	-	-	TGTGCCAGCAGCATCCTACAGGGTTACACCGGGGAGCTGTTTTTT	CASSILQGYTGELFF
TRBV30	TRBJ1-2	TRBD1	-	TGTGCCTGGAGCGCCGGGACAGGGGGTAACTATGGCTACACCTTC	CAWSAGTGGNYGYTF
TRBV19	TRBJ2-3	TRBD2	-	TGTGCCAGTAGTACCCCTAGCGGGAACACAGATACGCAGTATTTT	CASSTPSGNTDTQYF